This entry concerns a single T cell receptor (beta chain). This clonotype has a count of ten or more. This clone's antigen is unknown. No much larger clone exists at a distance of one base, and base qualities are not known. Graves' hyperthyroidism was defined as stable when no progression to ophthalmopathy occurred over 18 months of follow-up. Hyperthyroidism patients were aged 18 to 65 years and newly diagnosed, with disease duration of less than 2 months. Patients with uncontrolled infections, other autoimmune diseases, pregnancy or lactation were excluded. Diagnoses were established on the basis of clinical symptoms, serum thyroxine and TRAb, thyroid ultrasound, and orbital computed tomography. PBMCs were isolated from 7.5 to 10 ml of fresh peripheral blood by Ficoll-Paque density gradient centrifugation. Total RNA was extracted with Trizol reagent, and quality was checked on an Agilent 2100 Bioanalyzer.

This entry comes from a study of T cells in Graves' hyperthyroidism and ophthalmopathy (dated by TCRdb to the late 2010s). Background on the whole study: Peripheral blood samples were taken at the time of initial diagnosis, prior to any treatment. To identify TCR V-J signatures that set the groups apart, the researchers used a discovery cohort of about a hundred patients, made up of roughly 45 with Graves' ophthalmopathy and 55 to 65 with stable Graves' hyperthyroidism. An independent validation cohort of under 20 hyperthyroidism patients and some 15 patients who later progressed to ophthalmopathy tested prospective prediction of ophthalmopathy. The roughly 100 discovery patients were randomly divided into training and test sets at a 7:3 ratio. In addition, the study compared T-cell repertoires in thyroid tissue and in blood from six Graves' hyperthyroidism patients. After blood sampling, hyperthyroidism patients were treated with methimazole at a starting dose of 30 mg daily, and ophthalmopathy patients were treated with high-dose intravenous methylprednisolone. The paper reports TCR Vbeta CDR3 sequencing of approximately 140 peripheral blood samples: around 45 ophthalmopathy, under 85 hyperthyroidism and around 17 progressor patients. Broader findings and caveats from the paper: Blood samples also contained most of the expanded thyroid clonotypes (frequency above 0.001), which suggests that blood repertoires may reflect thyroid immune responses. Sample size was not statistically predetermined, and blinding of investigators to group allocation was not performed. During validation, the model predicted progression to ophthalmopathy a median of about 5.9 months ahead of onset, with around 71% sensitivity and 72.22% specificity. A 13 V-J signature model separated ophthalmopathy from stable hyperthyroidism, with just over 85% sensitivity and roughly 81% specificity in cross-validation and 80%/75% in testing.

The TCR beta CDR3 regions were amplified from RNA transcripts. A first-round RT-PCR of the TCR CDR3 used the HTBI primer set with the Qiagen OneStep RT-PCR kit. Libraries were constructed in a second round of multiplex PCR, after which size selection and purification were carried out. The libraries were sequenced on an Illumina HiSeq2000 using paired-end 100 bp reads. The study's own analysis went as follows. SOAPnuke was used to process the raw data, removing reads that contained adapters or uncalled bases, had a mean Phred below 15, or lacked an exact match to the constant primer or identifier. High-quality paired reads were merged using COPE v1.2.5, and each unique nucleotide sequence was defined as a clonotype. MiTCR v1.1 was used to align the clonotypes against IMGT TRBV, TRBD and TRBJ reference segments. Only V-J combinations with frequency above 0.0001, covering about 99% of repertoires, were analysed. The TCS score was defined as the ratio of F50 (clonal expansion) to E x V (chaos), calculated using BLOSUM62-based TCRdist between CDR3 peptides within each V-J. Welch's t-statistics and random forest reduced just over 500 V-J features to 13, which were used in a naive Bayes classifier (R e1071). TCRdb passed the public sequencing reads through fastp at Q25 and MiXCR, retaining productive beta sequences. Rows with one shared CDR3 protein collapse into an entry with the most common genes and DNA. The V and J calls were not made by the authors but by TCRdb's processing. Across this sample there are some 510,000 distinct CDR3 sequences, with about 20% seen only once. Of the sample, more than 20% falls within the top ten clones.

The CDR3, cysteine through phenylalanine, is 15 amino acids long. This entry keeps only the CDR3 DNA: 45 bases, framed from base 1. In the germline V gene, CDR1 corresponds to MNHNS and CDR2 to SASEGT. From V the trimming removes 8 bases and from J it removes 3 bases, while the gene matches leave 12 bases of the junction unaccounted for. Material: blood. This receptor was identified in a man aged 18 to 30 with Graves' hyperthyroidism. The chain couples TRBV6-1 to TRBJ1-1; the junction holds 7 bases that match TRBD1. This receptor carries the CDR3 CASGGQHPWDTEAFF. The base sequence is TGTGCCAGCGGGGGACAGCATCCTTGGGACACTGAAGCTTTCTTT.